Presented here are 29 T cell receptor beta chains from one specimen sequenced in a study of technical replicates of blood from several donors (dated by TCRdb to between 2016 and 2019). Receptor libraries were prepared by the immunoSEQ multiplex PCR assay. TCRdb obtained this table from immuneACCESS and retained in-frame rearrangements with V and J assigned. These tables miss some clones; where compared with another copy, unresolved V genes account for less than half of the shortfall, and the remainder is unexplained. The table for this sample lists approximately 69,000 clones; approximately 97% of them were counted only once. The biggest ten clones account for 0.2% to 0.25% of the sample. Sequencing was done on a sample of T cells isolated from PBMCs. The receptors were sampled from a human donor in good health.

CDR3 sequence reads: CASSLQGAGYGYTF. The CDR3, as DNA: TGTGCCAGCAGCTTGCAGGGGGCTGGGTATGGCTACACCTTC. The rearrangement links TRBV5-4 to TRBJ1-2, with 8 bases that match TRBD1. The J segment lost 5 bases and the V segment lost 1 base, leaving 4 bases of the junction unmatched. The CDR3 has 14 amino acids. Germline CDR1 SGHNT, CDR2 YYREEE (reference sequence).

The V gene is TRBV5-1, the J gene TRBJ2-3; 9 positions match TRBD2. The germline gives CDR1 SGHRS, CDR2 YFSETQ. The CDR3 totals 20 residues. Unmatched junction bases numbered 21, after V lost 4 bases and J lost 3 bases. CDR3 in amino acids: CASSPGVGTGLALFTDTQYF. The CDR3 DNA is TGCGCCAGCAGCCCTGGGGTCGGGACGGGACTAGCTCTTTTTACAGATACGCAGTATTTT.

V usage is TRBV9 and J usage is TRBJ2-1; D is possibly TRBD2 (6 bases). Trimming shortened V by 0 bases and J by 1 base, and 14 bases separated the two germline ends. Per the germline V gene, CDR1 is SGDLS and CDR2 is YYNGEE. There are 17 residues in the CDR3. The CDR3 here is CASSVAGASVSYNEQFF. The CDR3 nucleotides read TGTGCCAGCAGCGTAGCTGGGGCTAGCGTTTCCTACAATGAGCAGTTCTTC.

This chain uses TRBV6-5 with TRBJ2-7; 11 positions agree with TRBD2. This CDR3 region has 16 residues. The trim removed 2 bases at V and 3 bases at J, leaving 6 bases unmatched. The germline gives CDR1 MNHEY, CDR2 SVGAGI. The CDR3 region is CASSYPGLAGYYEQYF. DNA of the CDR3: TGTGCCAGCAGTTACCCCGGACTAGCGGGTTACTACGAGCAGTACTTC.

This chain links TRBV13 with TRBJ1-3, with D unclear. The CDR3 sequence is 13 residues long. Trimming took off 0 bases at V and 4 bases at J, with 4 bases between the two ends. CDR1 and CDR2 (germline): PRHDT, FYEKMQ (reference sequence). The CDR3 bases are TGTGCCAGCAGCTTAGGCAGAGGAAACACCATATATTTT. It translates to CASSLGRGNTIYF.

The chain uses TRBV10-2 and TRBJ2-5, with D possibly being TRBD2 (5 bases). V lost 7 bases to trimming and J lost 2 bases, with 11 bases between them. Germline lookup yields CDR1 WSHSY and CDR2 SAAADI. The CDR3 runs to 13 residues. In DNA, the CDR3 is TGCGCCAGCATTCGGACTCCTCAAGAGACCCAGTACTTC. Its translation: CASIRTPQETQYF.

The chain links TRBV7-9 to TRBJ1-5; D not resolved. Germline V CDR1 and CDR2: SEHNR, FQNEAQ (reference sequence). Trimming stripped 3 bases from V and 0 bases from J, with 12 bases between. The CDR3 contains 16 residues. CDR3 nucleotide sequence: TGTGCCAGCAGCTTCGAAGGAGTGGATAGCAATCAGCCCCAGCATTTT. Its protein is CASSFEGVDSNQPQHF.

The chain joins TRBV7-6 to TRBJ2-1; D not certain. Germline assignment: CDR1 SGHVS and CDR2 FNYEAQ. This CDR3 has 15 amino acids. Trimming stripped 2 bases from V and 4 bases from J, with 12 bases between. In DNA, the CDR3 is TGTGCCAGCAGCTTATTCTCGGCACAGTACAATGAGCAGTTCTTC. Translation: CASSLFSAQYNEQFF.

The V and J genes are TRBV6-1 and TRBJ1-4; D unclear. Germline values: CDR1 MNHNS, CDR2 SASEGT. Trimming took 2 bases from V and 6 from J, leaving 22 bases between them. The CDR3 has 18 amino acids. In nucleotides, the CDR3 is TGTGCCAGCAGTGAACTGCGGAGTAGGTATCTGCCCGATGAAAAACTGTTTTTT. It is translated as CASSELRSRYLPDEKLFF.

This clone was seen a single time. The chain couples TRBV6-6 to TRBJ2-5; 11 bases fit TRBD2. Germline assignment: CDR1 MNHNY and CDR2 SVGAGI (reference sequence). With V trimmed by 6 bases and J by 5 bases, 2 bases remained unmatched. The length of the CDR3 is 13 residues. CDR3 DNA sequence: TGTGCCAGCAGGGGACTAGCGGAGGAGACCCAGTACTTC. It is translated as CASRGLAEETQYF.

This sequence joins TRBV14 and TRBJ1-6, with D perhaps matching TRBD1 (5 bases). The CDR3 covers 14 residues. The germline gives CDR1 SGHDN, CDR2 FVKESK. V lost 3 bases, J lost 9 bases, and 12 bases lay in between. CDR3 region: CASSQRTQVSPLHF. Here the CDR3 DNA reads TGTGCCAGCAGCCAGAGAACACAGGTTTCACCCCTCCACTTT.

This clone was observed a few times. The chain has TRBV29-1 and TRBJ2-7, with 8 positions matching TRBD1. CDR1 is SQVTM and CDR2 is ANQGSEA in the germline V gene. CDR3 length: 14 amino acids. Trimming at V came to 4 bases and at J to 1 base, leaving 6 bases not matched to a gene. CDR3 protein: CSVGAGQGSYEQYF. Here the CDR3 DNA reads TGCAGCGTTGGGGCCGGACAGGGTTCCTACGAGCAGTACTTC.

The rearrangement joins TRBV7-9 to TRBJ2-2, with D possibly matching TRBD1 (5 bases). This CDR3 spans 16 amino acids. CDR1 SEHNR and CDR2 FQNEAQ come from the germline V gene (reference sequence). V lost 11 bases and J 2 bases, leaving 21 bases between the germline ends. This CDR3 is CAVRGDSLFNTGELFF. CDR3 DNA: TGTGCCGTACGAGGAGACAGCTTGTTCAACACCGGGGAGCTGTTTTTT.

The chain recombines TRBV27 with TRBJ1-2; TRBD1 is a possible D gene (5 bases). Between the trimmed V and J ends, which lost 6 bases and 5 bases, there was a span of 13 bases. The CDR3 runs 13 residues. CDR1 MNHEY and CDR2 SMNVEV come from the germline V gene (reference sequence). The CDR3 sequence: CASRPRGIYGYTF. The CDR3 DNA is TGTGCCAGCAGACCCCGGGGGATATATGGCTACACCTTC.

The V gene is TRBV6-1, the J gene TRBJ1-3, with D perhaps matching TRBD1 (5 bases). Trimming left V 6 bases short and J 0 bases short, with 9 bases between. The germline V gene encodes CDR1 MNHNS and CDR2 SASEGT. This CDR3 region has 14 residues. The CDR3 loop reads CASSPGGSGNTIYF. DNA for the CDR3: TGTGCCAGCAGCCCCGGGGGCTCTGGAAACACCATATATTTT.

The CDR3 coding sequence is TGCAGCGTCGAGGGCTTCCTAGGACAGGGGAGGGCTGAAGCTTTCTTT. This encodes CSVEGFLGQGRAEAFF. The chain couples TRBV29-1 to TRBJ1-1, with 9 bases aligning to TRBD1. V was clipped by 6 bases and J by 6 bases; unmatched bases: 17. The CDR3 extends over 16 amino acids. CDR1 is SQVTM, CDR2 ANQGSEA, per germline.

The genes are TRBV5-1 and TRBJ2-1; 9 nucleotides match TRBD2. The length of the CDR3 is 17 residues. Trimming took 2 bases from V and 5 from J; bases not matched to a gene: 11. In germline, CDR1 is SGHRS, CDR2 YFSETQ. CDR3 region: CASSFPPGSGGNNEQFF. The CDR3 DNA reads TGCGCCAGCAGCTTCCCTCCGGGTAGCGGGGGTAACAATGAGCAGTTCTTC.

In its sample, this clone was seen once. The genes are TRBV25-1 and TRBJ1-5; no clear D gene. The germline V and J ends were trimmed by 4 bases and 0 bases, with 10 bases remaining between them. The germline V gene encodes CDR1 MGHDK and CDR2 SYGVNS. CDR3 length equals 15 residues. The CDR3 coding sequence is TGTGCCAGCAGTGGCTCAGGTTATAGCAATCAGCCCCAGCATTTT. It codes for CASSGSGYSNQPQHF.

J is TRBJ2-7 and V is TRBV6-5; D perhaps matches TRBD1 (6 bases). Trimming left V 5 bases short and J 3 bases short, with 14 bases between. CDR3 length: 14 amino acids. CDR1 and CDR2 (germline): MNHEY, SVGAGI. CDR3 protein: CASSRTGILYEQYF. The CDR3 region has the DNA TGTGCCAGCAGTAGAACAGGGATTCTCTACGAGCAGTACTTC.

CDR3 residues: CASSQDRRSTEHF. The DNA of the CDR3 is TGCGCCAGCAGCCAAGATAGAAGGAGTACCGAGCATTTT. The gene calls are TRBV4-1 and TRBJ1-5; D not certain. The CDR3 consists of 13 residues. Per germline, CDR1 MGHRA and CDR2 YSYEKL. V was shortened by 0 bases and J by 14 bases, with 14 bases between the two germline ends.

This clone has just one count. The gene calls are TRBV5-4 and TRBJ2-3; a weak D match, TRBD2 (5 bases). The CDR3 loop spans 15 amino acids. In germline, CDR1 is SGHNT, CDR2 YYREEE (reference sequence). V was clipped by 4 bases and J by 0 bases, with 12 bases between them. CDR3 DNA: TGTGCCAGCAGCACTAGTGCTACTAGCACAGATACGCAGTATTTT. Translated, it gives CASSTSATSTDTQYF.

J is TRBJ2-7 and V is TRBV5-5; maybe TRBD2 (5 bases). Germline V CDR1 and CDR2: SGHKS, YYEKEE (reference sequence). The CDR3 sequence is 13 residues long. V was clipped by 0 bases and J by 5 bases, with 9 bases between them. The CDR3 spells CASSLAEGDEQYF. DNA for the CDR3: TGTGCCAGCAGCTTGGCCGAGGGCGACGAGCAGTACTTC.

The J gene is TRBJ2-7, the V gene TRBV5-4; possible D gene TRBD1, 5 bases. Trimming took off 2 bases at V and 7 bases at J, with 13 bases between the two ends. CDR1 and CDR2 (germline): SGHNT, YYREEE (reference sequence). CDR3 size: 13 residues. CDR3 bases: TGTGCCAGCAGCTTTGAAGGGGCGCGGGAGCAGTACTTC. Translated: CASSFEGAREQYF.

This clone occurred once. The chain couples TRBV29-1 to TRBJ2-7, with 9 bases lining up with TRBD1. The CDR3 covers 12 residues. Germline V gene data show CDR1 as SQVTM and CDR2 as ANQGSEA. Trimming at V came to 4 bases and at J to 6 bases, leaving 4 bases not matched to a gene. The CDR3 sequence: CSVVGQGSEQYF. DNA of the CDR3: TGCAGCGTTGTAGGACAGGGGAGCGAGCAGTACTTC.

This chain connects TRBV7-9 to TRBJ1-1, with a weak D call TRBD1 (5 bases). Germline lookup yields CDR1 SEHNR and CDR2 FQNEAQ (reference sequence). This CDR3 comprises 13 residues. Trimming cost V 5 bases and J 10 bases, with 17 bases left between them. CDR3 in DNA: TGTGCCAGCAGCCCCTCCGGGGGGTGGGGAGCTTTCTTT. Its protein product is CASSPSGGWGAFF.

The chain links TRBV13 to TRBJ2-5; a possible D gene is TRBD1 (5 bases). The CDR3 sequence is 13 residues long. The V end lost 5 bases, the J end lost 1 base, and 8 bases lay between the germline ends. Germline V CDR1 and CDR2: PRHDT, FYEKMQ (reference sequence). CDR3 amino acids: CASSQGGQETQYF. DNA for the CDR3: TGTGCCAGCAGCCAGGGTGGCCAAGAGACCCAGTACTTC.

The rearrangement joins TRBV29-1 to TRBJ2-5, with a weak D call TRBD1 (6 bases). The CDR3 is 12 residues long. Germline loops: CDR1 SQVTM, CDR2 ANQGSEA. V shed 7 bases and J shed 1 base, with 10 bases lying between them. CDR3: CSAGTSQETQYF. The CDR3 coding sequence is TGCAGCGCCGGGACATCCCAAGAGACCCAGTACTTC. Full variable domain (rest looked up from reference TRBV29-1 and TRBJ2-5): SAVISQKPSRDICQRGTSLTIQCQVDSQVTMMFWYRQQPGQSLTLIATANQGSEATYESGFVIDKFPISRPNLTFSTLTVSNMSPEDSSIYLCSAGTSQETQYFGPGTRLLVL.

Concerning this clone: Mismatch with germline at one junction end may stem from a read error. The chain joins TRBV7-2 to TRBJ1-5; possible D gene TRBD1, 5 bases. Germline CDR1 reads SGHTA; CDR2 reads FQGNSA. CDR3 length: 14 residues. CDR3 sequence (DNA): TGTGCCAGCAGCTCCTGGGGCAGAGATCAACCCCAGCATTTT. It codes for CASSSWGRDQPQHF.

The rearrangement links TRBV7-7 to TRBJ2-1, with D tentatively TRBD2 (5 bases). The CDR3 spans 15 residues. Germline CDR1 SSHAT, CDR2 FNYEAQ (reference sequence). The V and J ends lost 5 bases and 1 base respectively, with 12 bases between them. CDR3 bases: TGTGCCAGCAGCCCCGACGCGGGTTCCTACAATGAGCAGTTCTTC. The encoded protein is CASSPDAGSYNEQFF.